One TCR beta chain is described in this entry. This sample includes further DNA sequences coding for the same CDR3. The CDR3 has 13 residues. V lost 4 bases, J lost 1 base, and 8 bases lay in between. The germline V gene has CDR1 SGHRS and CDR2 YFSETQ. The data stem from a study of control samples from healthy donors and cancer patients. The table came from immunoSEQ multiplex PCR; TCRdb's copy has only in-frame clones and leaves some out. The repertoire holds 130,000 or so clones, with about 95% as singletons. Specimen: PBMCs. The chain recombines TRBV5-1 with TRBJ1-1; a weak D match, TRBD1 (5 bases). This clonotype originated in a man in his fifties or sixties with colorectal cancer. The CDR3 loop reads CASSPGQNTEAFF. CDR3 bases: TGCGCCAGCAGCCCGGGGCAGAACACTGAAGCTTTCTTT.